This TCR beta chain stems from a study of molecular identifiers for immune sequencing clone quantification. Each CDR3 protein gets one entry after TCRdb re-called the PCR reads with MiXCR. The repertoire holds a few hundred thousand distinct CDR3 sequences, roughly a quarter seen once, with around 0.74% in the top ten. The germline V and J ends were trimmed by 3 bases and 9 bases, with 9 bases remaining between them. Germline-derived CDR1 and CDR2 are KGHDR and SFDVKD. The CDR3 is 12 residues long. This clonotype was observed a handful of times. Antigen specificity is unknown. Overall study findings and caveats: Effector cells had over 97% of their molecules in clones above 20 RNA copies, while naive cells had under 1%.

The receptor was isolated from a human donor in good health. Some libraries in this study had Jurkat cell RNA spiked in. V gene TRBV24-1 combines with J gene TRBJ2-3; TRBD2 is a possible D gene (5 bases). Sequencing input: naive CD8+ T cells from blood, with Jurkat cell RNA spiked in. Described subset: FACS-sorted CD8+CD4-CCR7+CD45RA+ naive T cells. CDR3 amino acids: CATSDSGQTQYF. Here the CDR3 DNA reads TGTGCCACCAGTGATAGCGGTCAGACGCAGTATTTT.